This T cell receptor (beta chain) was sequenced during a study of cytomegalovirus exposure and HLA in healthy donors. About this clone: Its antigen remains unidentified.

Study-level points and caveats: A later analysis found most CMV-associated TCR beta chains apparently HLA-restricted. No immune exposure information besides CMV serostatus was available.

The PCR contained 60 Vbeta and 13 Jbeta primers. The table came from immunoSEQ multiplex PCR; TCRdb's copy has only in-frame clones and leaves some out. The repertoire holds approximately 180,000 clones, with over 65% as singletons. Input material: PBMCs. This sequence was found in a woman between 25 and 40 years old in good health and CMV-seronegative.

CDR3 in DNA: TGTGCCAGCAGTGCCGGACTAGCGGGGCCCTCCTACGAGCAGTACTTC. This encodes CASSAGLAGPSYEQYF. The V gene is TRBV27, the J gene TRBJ2-7; 12 bases align to TRBD2. Germline CDR1 reads MNHEY; CDR2 reads SMNVEV (reference sequence). The CDR3 totals 16 residues. V trimming: 5 bases; J trimming: 0 bases; junction bases outside the gene matches: 5.